The clone carrying this TCR beta chain was counted a few times. Its antigen is as yet unknown. The data belong to a study of T cells in Graves' hyperthyroidism and ophthalmopathy. The study, taken as a whole, reports: Stable hyperthyroidism and ophthalmopathy were separated using 13 V-J signatures. Peripheral blood also featured most of the thyroid clonotypes expanded above 0.001.

The investigators amplified TCR beta CDR3 regions from RNA transcripts. A first-round RT-PCR of the TCR CDR3 used the HTBI primer set. TCRdb redid the calling of the multiplex PCR reads with MiXCR, one entry per CDR3 protein. This sample has about 400,000 distinct CDR3 sequences, with more than 12% found just once. Trimming pared 8 bases from V and 0 bases from J, leaving 16 bases between. Germline V lookup: CDR1 MDHEN, CDR2 SYDVKM. This CDR3 is 15 amino acids long. The authors took PBMCs from 10 ml fresh peripheral blood. This chain joins TRBV28 and TRBJ1-1; D remains unclear. The source material was blood. The receptor was isolated from a man in his fifties or sixties with Graves' ophthalmopathy. The CDR3 sequence is CASGYPGTLNTEAFF. CDR3 nucleotides: TGTGCCAGCGGATACCCGGGCACCTTGAACACTGAAGCTTTCTTT.